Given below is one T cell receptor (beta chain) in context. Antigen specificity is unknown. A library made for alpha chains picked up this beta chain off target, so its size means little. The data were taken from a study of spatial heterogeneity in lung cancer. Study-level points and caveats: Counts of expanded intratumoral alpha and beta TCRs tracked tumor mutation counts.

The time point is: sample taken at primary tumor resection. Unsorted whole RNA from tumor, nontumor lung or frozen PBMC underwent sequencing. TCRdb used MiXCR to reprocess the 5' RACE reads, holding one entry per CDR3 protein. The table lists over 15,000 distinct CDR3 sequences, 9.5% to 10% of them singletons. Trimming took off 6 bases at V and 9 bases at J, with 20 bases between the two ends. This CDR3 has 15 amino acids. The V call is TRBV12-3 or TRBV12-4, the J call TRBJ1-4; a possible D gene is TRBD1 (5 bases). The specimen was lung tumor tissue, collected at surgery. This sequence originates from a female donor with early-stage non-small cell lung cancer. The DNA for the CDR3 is TGTGCCAGCAGCCCTCGGGACGTGACGGGGAAAAAACTGTTTTTT. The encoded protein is CASSPRDVTGKKLFF.